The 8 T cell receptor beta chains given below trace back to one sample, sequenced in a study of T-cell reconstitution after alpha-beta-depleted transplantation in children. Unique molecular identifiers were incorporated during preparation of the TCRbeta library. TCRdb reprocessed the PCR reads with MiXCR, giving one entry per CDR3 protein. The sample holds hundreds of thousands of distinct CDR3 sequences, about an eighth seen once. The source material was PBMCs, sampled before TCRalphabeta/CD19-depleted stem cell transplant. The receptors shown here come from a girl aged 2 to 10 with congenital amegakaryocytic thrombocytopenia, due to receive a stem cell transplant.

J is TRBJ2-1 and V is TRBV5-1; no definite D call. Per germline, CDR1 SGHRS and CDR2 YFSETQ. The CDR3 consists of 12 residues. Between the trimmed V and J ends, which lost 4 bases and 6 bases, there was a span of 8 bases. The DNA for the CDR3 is TGCGCCAGCAGCAACCGCCTCAATGAGCAGTTCTTC. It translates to CASSNRLNEQFF. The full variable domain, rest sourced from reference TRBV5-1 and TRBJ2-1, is KAGVTQTPRYLIKTRGQQVTLSCSPISGHRSVSWYQQTPGQGLQFLFEYFSETQRNKGNFPGRFSGRQFSNSRSEMNVSTLELGDSALYLCASSNRLNEQFFGPGTRLTVL.

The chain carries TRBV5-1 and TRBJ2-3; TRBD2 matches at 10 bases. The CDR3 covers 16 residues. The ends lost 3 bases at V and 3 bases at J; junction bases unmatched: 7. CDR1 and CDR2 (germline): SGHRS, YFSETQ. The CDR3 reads CASSSQREGVTDTQYF. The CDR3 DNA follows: TGCGCCAGCAGCTCCCAGCGGGAGGGGGTAACAGATACGCAGTATTTT. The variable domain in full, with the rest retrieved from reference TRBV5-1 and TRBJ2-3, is KAGVTQTPRYLIKTRGQQVTLSCSPISGHRSVSWYQQTPGQGLQFLFEYFSETQRNKGNFPGRFSGRQFSNSRSEMNVSTLELGDSALYLCASSSQREGVTDTQYFGPGTRLTVL.

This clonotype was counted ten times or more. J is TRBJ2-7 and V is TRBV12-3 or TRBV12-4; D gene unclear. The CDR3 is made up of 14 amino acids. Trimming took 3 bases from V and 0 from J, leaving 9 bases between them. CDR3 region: CASSFPGYSYEQYF. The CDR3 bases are TGTGCCAGCAGTTTTCCCGGGTACTCCTACGAGCAGTACTTC.

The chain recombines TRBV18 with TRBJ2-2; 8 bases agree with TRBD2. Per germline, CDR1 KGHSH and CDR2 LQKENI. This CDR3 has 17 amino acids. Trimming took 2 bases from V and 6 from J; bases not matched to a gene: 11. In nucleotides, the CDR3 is TGTGCCAGCTCACCATATCCTTCAGCGGGAGTTGCCGGGGAGCTGTTTTTT. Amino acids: CASSPYPSAGVAGELFF. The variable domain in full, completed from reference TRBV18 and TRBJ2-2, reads NAGVMQNPRHLVRRRGQEARLRCSPMKGHSHVYWYRQLPEEGLKFMVYLQKENIIDESGMPKERFSAEFPKEGPSILRIQQVVRGDSAAYFCASSPYPSAGVAGELFFGEGSRLTVL.

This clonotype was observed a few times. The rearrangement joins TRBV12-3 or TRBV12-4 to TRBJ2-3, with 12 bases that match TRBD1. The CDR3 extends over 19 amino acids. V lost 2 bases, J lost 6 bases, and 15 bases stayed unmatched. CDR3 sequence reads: CASSLKFGTGGHGRDTQYF. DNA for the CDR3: TGTGCCAGCAGTTTAAAGTTTGGGACAGGGGGCCACGGTCGGGATACGCAGTATTTT.

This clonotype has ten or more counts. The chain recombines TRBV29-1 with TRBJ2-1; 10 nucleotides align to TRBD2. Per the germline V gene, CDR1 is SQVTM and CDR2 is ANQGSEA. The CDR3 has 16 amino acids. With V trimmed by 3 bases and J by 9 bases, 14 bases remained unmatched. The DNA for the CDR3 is TGCAGCGTTGAGCGTGGGGGGCTAGCGGGAGTCTTTGAGCAGTTCTTC. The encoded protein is CSVERGGLAGVFEQFF.

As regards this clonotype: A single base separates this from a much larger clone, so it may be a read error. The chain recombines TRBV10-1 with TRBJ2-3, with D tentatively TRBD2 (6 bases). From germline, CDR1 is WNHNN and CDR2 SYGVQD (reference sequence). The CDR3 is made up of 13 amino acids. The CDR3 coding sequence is TGCGCCAGCGGTGATTCGGGGGCAGATACGCAGTATTTT. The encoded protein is CASGDSGADTQYF.

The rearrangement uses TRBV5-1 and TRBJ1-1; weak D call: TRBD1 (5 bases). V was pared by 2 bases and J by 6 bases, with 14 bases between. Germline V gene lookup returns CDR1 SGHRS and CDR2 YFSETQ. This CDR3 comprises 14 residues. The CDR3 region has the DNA TGCGCCAGCAGCTTTAGTCCAGGGAGCCCTGAAGCTTTCTTT. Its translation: CASSFSPGSPEAFF.